The sequence of this TCR beta chain was determined in a study of blood T cell repertoires in COVID-19. Study-level background: Nucleic acid was either cDNA or gDNA, and it came from T cells, B-cell-depleted T cells, or PBMCs.

V was cut by 0 bases and J by 7 bases, with 6 bases left in between. Germline V gene data show CDR1 as MNHEY and CDR2 as SMNVEV (reference sequence). The CDR3 sequence is 13 residues long. As originally analysed: Amplification of reference gene primers was used by the study to estimate nucleated cell counts. Repertoires were generated with immunoSEQ multiplex PCR, while TCRdb's copy carries only in-frame clones and drops some. The V and J calls and clone size were taken over from that table, and D and trimming were inferred from the DNA. The sample lists fewer than 300,000 clones, 85% to 90% occurring once.

Sequences were obtained from peripheral blood. The chain carries TRBV27 and TRBJ2-2; D gene uncertain. The receptor was isolated from a woman in her forties who had recovered from COVID-19. The CDR3 DNA follows: TGTGCCAGCAGTTTATCTACAGTCGGGGAGCTGTTTTTT. Translation: CASSLSTVGELFF.